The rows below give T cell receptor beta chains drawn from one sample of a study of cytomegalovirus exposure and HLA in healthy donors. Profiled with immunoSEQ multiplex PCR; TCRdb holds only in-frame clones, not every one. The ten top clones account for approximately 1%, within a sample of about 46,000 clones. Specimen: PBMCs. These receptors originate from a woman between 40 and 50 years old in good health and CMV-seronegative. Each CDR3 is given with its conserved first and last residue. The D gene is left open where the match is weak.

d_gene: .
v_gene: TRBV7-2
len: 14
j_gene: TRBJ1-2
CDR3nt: TGTGCCAGCAGCTTGGGCTTACAAAACGGTGGCTACACCTTC
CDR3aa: CASSLGLQNGGYTF

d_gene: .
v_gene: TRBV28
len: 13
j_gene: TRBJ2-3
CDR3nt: TGTGCCACCGAGGACTTGTCGGCCGGTACGCAGTATTTT
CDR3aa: CATEDLSAGTQYF

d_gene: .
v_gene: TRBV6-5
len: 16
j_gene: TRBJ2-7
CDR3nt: TGTGCCAGCAGTTCCCTGGGCCAGGGGAGCGCCTACGAGCAGTACTTC
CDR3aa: CASSSLGQGSAYEQYF

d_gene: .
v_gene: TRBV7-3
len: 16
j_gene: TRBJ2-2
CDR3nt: TGTGCCAGCAGCTTTGCCCCAGGGTTGAACACCGGGGAGCTGTTTTTT
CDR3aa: CASSFAPGLNTGELFF

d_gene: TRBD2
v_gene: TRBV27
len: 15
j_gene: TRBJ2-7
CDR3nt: TGTGCCAGCAGACTGCTGGCGGGAGGGCTTTACGAGCAGTACTTC
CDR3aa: CASRLLAGGLYEQYF

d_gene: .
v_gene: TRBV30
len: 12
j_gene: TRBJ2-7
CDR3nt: TGTGCCTGGAGTCCCGGAGCTCCGGGGCAGTACTTC
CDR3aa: CAWSPGAPGQYF

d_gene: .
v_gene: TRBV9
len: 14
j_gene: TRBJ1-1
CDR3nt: TGTGCCAGCAGCCCGCGGACAGCCTCCCTTGAAGCTTTCTTT
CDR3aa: CASSPRTASLEAFF

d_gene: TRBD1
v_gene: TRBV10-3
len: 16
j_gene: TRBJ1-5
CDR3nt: TGTGCCATCAGTGAATCCGACAGGGGCAGCAATCAGCCCCAGCATTTT
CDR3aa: CAISESDRGSNQPQHF

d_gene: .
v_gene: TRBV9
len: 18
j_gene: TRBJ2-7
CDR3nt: TGTGCCAGCAGCCGACAAGGGGGGGAGAACAGGGTGATACACGAGCAGTACTTC
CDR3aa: CASSRQGGENRVIHEQYF

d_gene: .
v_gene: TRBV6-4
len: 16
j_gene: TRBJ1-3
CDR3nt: TGTGCCAGCACCACGGGGGGGAAGAGCTCTGGAAACACCATATATTTT
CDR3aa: CASTTGGKSSGNTIYF

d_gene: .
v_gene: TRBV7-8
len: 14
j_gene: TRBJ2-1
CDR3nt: TGTGCCAGCAGCTTACCGGTCTTGCACAATGAGCAGTTCTTC
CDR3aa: CASSLPVLHNEQFF

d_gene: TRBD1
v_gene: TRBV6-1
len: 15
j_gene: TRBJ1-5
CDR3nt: TGTGCCAGCAGTGAATTGAGGACAGGGAATCAGCCCCAGCATTTT
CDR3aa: CASSELRTGNQPQHF

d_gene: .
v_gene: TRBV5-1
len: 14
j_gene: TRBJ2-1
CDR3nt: TGCGCCAGCAGCTTGGCCGTGGGAGACAATGAGCAGTTCTTC
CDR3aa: CASSLAVGDNEQFF

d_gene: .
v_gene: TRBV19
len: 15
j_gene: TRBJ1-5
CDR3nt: TGTGCCAGTAGTGAGGGTGCCTATAGCAATCAGCCCCAGCATTTT
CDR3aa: CASSEGAYSNQPQHF

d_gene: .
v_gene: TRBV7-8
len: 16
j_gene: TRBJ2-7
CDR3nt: TGTGCCAGCAGCTTATATAGGCTAGCCGGAAACTACGAGCAGTACTTC
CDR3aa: CASSLYRLAGNYEQYF

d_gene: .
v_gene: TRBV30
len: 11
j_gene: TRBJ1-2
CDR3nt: TGTGCCTGCAGGGTCGCCAATGGCTACACCTTC
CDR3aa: CACRVANGYTF

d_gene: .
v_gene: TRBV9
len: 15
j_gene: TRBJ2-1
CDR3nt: TGTGCCAGCAGCGTAGGAGGTCGCGGGGGCGATGAGCAGTTCTTC
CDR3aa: CASSVGGRGGDEQFF

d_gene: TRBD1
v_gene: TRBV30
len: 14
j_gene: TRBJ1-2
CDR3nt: TGTGCCTGGAGTGAACAGGGGCGAGATTATGGCTACACCTTC
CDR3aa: CAWSEQGRDYGYTF

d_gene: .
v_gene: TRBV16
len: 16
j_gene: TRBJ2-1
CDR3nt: TGTGCCAGCAGCCCCGTGATGGGGAGCTCCTACAATGAGCAGTTCTTC
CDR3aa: CASSPVMGSSYNEQFF

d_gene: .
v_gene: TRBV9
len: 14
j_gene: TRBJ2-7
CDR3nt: TGTGCCAGCAGCGTTAGCTCGAGCGCCTACGAGCAGTACTTC
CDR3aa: CASSVSSSAYEQYF

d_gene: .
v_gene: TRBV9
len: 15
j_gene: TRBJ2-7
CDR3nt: TGTGCCAGCAGCGTAGAACTGGCAGGGGAATACGAGCAGTACTTC
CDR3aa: CASSVELAGEYEQYF

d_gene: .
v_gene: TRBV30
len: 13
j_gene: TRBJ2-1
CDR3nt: TGTGCCTGGTTTGGAGGGGATGACAATGAGCAGTTCTTC
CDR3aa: CAWFGGDDNEQFF

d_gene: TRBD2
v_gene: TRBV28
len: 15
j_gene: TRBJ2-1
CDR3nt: TGTGCCAGCAGTTTATCTAGAGGGAGGGCCTATGAGCAGTTCTTC
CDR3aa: CASSLSRGRAYEQFF

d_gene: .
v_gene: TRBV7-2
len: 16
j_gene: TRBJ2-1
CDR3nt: TGTGCCAGCAGCTTCGTAGGGGGAGGGCCTATAAATGAGCAGTTCTTC
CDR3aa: CASSFVGGGPINEQFF

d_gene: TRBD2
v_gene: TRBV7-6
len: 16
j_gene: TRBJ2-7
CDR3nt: TGTGCCAGCAGCTTAGCCCGCCTGGATTCGGGGGGCGAGCAGTACTTC
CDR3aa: CASSLARLDSGGEQYF

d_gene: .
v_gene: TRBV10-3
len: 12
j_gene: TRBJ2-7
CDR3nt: TGTGCCATCAGTGAGGCGACAGCCGAGCAGTACTTC
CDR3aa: CAISEATAEQYF

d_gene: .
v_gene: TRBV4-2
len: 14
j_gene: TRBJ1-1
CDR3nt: TGTGCCAGCAGCGCCAGGGTAATGAACACTGAAGCTTTCTTT
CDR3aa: CASSARVMNTEAFF

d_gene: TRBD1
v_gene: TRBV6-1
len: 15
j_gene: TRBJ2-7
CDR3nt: TGTGCCAGCAGTGCCCGACAGGGGGCCTCCTACGAGCAGTACTTC
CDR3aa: CASSARQGASYEQYF

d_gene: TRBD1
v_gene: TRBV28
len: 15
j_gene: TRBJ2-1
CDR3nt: TGTGCCAGCAGTTCCACCGGGACAGGGGTCAATGAGCAGTTCTTC
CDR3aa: CASSSTGTGVNEQFF

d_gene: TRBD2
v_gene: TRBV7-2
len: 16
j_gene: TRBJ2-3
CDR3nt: TGTGCCAGCAGCTCCCGGACTAGGAGTAGCACAGATACGCAGTATTTT
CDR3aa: CASSSRTRSSTDTQYF

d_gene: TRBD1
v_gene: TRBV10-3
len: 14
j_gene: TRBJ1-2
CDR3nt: TGTGCCATCAGTGAACAGGGGAGAAGCTATGGCTACACCTTC
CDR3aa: CAISEQGRSYGYTF

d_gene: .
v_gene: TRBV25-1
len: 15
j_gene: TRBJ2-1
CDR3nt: TGTGCCAGCAGTGACCCTGGGATGCGGGATACTGAGCAGTTCTTC
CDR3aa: CASSDPGMRDTEQFF

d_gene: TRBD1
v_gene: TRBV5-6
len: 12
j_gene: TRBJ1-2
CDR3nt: TGTGCCAGCAGCTTAACAGGGGTTGGCTACACCTTC
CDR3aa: CASSLTGVGYTF

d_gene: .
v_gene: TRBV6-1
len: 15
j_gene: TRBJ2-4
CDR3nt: TGTGCCAGCACCGAAGGATGGGGGCGAGGAAACATTCAGTACTTC
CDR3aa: CASTEGWGRGNIQYF

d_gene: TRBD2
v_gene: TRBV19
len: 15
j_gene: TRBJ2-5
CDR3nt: TGTGCCAGTACCCCGGGACTAGCGGAACAAGAGACCCAGTACTTC
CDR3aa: CASTPGLAEQETQYF

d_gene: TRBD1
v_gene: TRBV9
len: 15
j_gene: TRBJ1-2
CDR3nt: TGTGCCAGCAGCCCCCGGACAGGGGGCATTCGGGGCTACACCTTC
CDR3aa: CASSPRTGGIRGYTF

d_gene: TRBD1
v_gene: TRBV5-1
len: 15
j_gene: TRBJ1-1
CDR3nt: TGCGCCAGCAGCTTGAGAGGACAGGGGGCTTCCGAAGCTTTCTTT
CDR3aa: CASSLRGQGASEAFF

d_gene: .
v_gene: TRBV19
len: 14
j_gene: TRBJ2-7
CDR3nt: TGTGCCAGTAGTATAGACACCGGGACCTACGAGCAGTACTTC
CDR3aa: CASSIDTGTYEQYF

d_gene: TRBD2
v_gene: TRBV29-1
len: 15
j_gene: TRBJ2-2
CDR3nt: TGCAGCGGACTAGCGGGAAGCTCGGGCACCGGGGAGCTGTTTTTT
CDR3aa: CSGLAGSSGTGELFF

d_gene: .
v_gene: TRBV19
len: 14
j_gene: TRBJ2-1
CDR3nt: TGTGCCAGTAGCCCCAAAGCGTCGGGCAATGAGCAGTTCTTC
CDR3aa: CASSPKASGNEQFF

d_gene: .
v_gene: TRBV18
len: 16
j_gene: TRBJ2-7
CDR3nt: TGTGCCAGCTCACCAACCGGGGGAACCTGGGATTACGAGCAGTACTTC
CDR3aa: CASSPTGGTWDYEQYF

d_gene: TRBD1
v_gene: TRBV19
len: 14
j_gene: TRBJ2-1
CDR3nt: TGTGCCAGTAGTACGGACAGGAAGATCAATGAGCAGTTCTTC
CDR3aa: CASSTDRKINEQFF

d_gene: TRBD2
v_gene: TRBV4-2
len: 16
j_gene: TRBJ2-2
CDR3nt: TGTGCCAGCAGCCCCCTAGCGGGTCAGAACACCGGGGAGCTGTTTTTT
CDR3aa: CASSPLAGQNTGELFF

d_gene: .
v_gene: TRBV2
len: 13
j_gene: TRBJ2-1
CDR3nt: TGTGCCAGCAGTGTAGAACAGGGTAGTGAGCAGTTCTTC
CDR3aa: CASSVEQGSEQFF

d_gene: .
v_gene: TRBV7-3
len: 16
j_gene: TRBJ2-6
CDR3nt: TGTGCCAGCAGCTTCTTAACAGGGTCTGGGGCCAACGTCCTGACTTTC
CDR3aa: CASSFLTGSGANVLTF

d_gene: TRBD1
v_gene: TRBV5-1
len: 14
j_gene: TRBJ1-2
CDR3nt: TGCGCCAGCAGCTCTGGACAGGGCCCGGGGGGCTACACCTTC
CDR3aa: CASSSGQGPGGYTF

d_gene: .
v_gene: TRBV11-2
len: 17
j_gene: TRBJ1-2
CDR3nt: TGTGCCAGCAGCTTGGGGGCAGGGCCGCGCATAGTAGGTGGCTACACCTTC
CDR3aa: CASSLGAGPRIVGGYTF

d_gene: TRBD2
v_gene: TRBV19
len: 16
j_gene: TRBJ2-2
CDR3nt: TGTGCCAGTAGTATCGATCCTAGCGGGAGATCCGGGGAGCTGTTTTTT
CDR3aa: CASSIDPSGRSGELFF

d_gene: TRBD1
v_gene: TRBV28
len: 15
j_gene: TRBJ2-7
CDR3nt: TGTGCCAGCACCGACCCCGGACAGGCCTGGCACGAGCAGTACTTC
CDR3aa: CASTDPGQAWHEQYF

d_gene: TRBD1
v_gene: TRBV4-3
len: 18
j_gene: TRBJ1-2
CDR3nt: TGCGCCAGCAGCCAAGTCACAATTACAGGGGAGAGGAACTATGACTACACCTTC
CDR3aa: CASSQVTITGERNYDYTF

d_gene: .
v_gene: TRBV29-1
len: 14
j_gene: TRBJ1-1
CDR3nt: TGCAGCGGCGCGCATGGGGGGAAGAACACTGAAGCTTTCTTT
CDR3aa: CSGAHGGKNTEAFF

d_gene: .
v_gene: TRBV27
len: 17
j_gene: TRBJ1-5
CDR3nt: TGTGCCAGCAGTCCAACTTTTCAAGGGGAGGGGGATCAGCCCCAGCATTTT
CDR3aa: CASSPTFQGEGDQPQHF

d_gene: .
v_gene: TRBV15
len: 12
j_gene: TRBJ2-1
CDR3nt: TGTGCCACCAGCAGAGATAGCAATGAGCAGTTCTTC
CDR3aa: CATSRDSNEQFF

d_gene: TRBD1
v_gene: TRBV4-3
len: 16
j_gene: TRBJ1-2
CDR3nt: TGCGCCAGCAGCCAATTACACGGGACAGCTAACTATGGCTACACCTTC
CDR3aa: CASSQLHGTANYGYTF

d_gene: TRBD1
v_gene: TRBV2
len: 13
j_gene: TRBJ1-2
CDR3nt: TGTGCCAGCATAAGGGACAGAAACTATGGCTACACCTTC
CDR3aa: CASIRDRNYGYTF

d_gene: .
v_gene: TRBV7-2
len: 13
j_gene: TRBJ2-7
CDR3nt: TGTGCCAGCAGCTTATCCCCCGCCTACGAGCAGTACTTC
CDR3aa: CASSLSPAYEQYF

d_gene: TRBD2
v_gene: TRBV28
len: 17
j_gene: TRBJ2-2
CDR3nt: TGTGCCAGCATCCTAGGGGGGGCTAGCGGGACTGTCGGGGAGCTGTTTTTT
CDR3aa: CASILGGASGTVGELFF

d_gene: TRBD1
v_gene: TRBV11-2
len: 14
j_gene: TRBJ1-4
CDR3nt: TGTGCCAGCAGCCAGGACAGGGGAAGAGAAAAACTGTTTTTT
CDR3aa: CASSQDRGREKLFF

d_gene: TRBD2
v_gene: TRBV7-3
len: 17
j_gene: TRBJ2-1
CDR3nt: TGTGCCAGCAGCCCATCCTGGGCCGGGACTAGCACGAATGAGCAGTTCTTC
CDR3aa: CASSPSWAGTSTNEQFF